What follows is one TCR beta chain and its context. Assay used: immunoSEQ multiplex PCR; TCRdb lists only in-frame clones, some missing. The table has about 120,000 clones, about 90% seen once. The data are from a study of blood T cell repertoires in COVID-19. Study as a whole: Some COVID-19 samples were acute and others convalescent; all came from the United States, Italy and Spain. From T cells, B-cell-depleted T cells, or PBMCs came the material, which was cDNA or gDNA.

The CDR3 consists of 13 residues. CDR1 and CDR2 from the germline V gene are MNHEY and SMNVEV (reference sequence). This chain links TRBV27 with TRBJ1-5, with 9 bases identical to TRBD1. Sequenced material: peripheral blood. The clonotype was recovered from a human donor in a cohort sampled during active COVID-19. The CDR3 DNA sequence: TGTGGGGATTTGGACAGGGGCGGTCAGCCCCAGCATTTT. Translation: CGDLDRGGQPQHF.